This T cell receptor beta chain was profiled in a study of CD8 T cells in ankylosing spondylitis. A quantitative 5'-RACE method, one with molecular barcodes, was used to make TCR beta libraries. TCRdb ran MiXCR on the 5' RACE reads and lists one entry per CDR3 protein. Of approximately 200,000 distinct CDR3 sequences listed, around 13% are singletons. Germline V gene lookup returns CDR1 WNHNN and CDR2 SYGVQD (reference sequence). V was cut by 4 bases and J by 4 bases, with 13 bases left in between. The CDR3 contains 14 residues. Study-wide findings and caveats: Disease-linked clones proved CD8+ and comparatively uncommon in peripheral blood. Reactive arthritis synovial fluid and blood were previously reported to contain some motif variants.

Regarding this clonotype: The antigen is not known.

The V gene is TRBV10-1, the J gene TRBJ2-5, with D possibly matching TRBD1 (6 bases). Sequencing was performed on blood, either unsorted or a sorted T cell fraction (not recorded which). The clonotype comes from a male donor with ankylosing spondylitis or in good health (not recorded which). In DNA, the CDR3 is TGCGCCAGCAGTGCTTCAGGGGAAACAGAGACCCAGTACTTC. It translates to CASSASGETETQYF.